This T cell receptor (beta chain) emerged from a study of blood T cells in healthy people across ages (dated by TCRdb to between 2015 and 2016). Describing the broader study: In model experiments, template switching captured about one uniquely barcoded TCR beta cDNA molecule for every two T cells. Donors of different ages were randomly distributed across sequencing lanes to avoid experimental bias. The study measured age-related changes in TCR beta repertoire diversity using deep sequencing normalized with unique cDNA molecular identifiers. Using the same blood draw, the study looked at two additional independent replicas of 1 million unique cDNA reads for two donors, one aged 18 to 30 and the other aged 80 or older. Donors were grouped into four age groups: young (average roughly 17 years), middle-aged (less than 40), aged (around 60) and long-lived (around 82).

The library was obtained by 5' RACE. The instrument given in TCRdb is Illumina HiSeq 2500. A second PCR of about 6 to 11 cycles was performed with a sample-barcoded 5' primer and a J-beta primer mix. A template-switch 5' adaptor carrying 12 random nucleotides introduced a unique molecular identifier onto each TCR beta cDNA molecule. At least 2.5 million CDR3-containing paired-end reads were obtained from each sample. First-strand cDNA synthesis was performed from all RNA using the Mint cDNA synthesis kit, with priming by a TRBC-specific oligonucleotide. All cDNA was treated with uracil-DNA glycosylase and then went through a first 18-cycle PCR with the universal primers M1SS and BC2_uni_R. In the paper's pipeline: For normalization, 1 million high-quality reads, each with a distinct molecular identifier, were randomly selected from each sample. Reads with shared molecular identifiers were discarded instead of being binned into consensus sequences. MiTCR, run with a Q25 quality threshold and the strictest error-elimination algorithm, handled CDR3 identification, clonotype clustering and error correction. A nonparametric unseen species model using Euler transformation provided a lower-bound estimate of total TCR beta diversity. TCRdb trimmed public reads at Q25 via fastp, called clones via MiXCR and kept in-frame beta chains. Every entry covers one CDR3 protein and lists the most common genes and DNA from its rows. Clone size and V and J calls follow TCRdb, not the original study. Within this sample are 1.5 million to 2 million distinct CDR3 sequences, with roughly 27% of them counted one time only. Roughly 8% of the sample is in the top ten clones.

Study-wide findings and limitations: Bulk unsorted PBMC profiling prevented conclusive comparison of naive and antigen-experienced compartments. Because the CMV infection status of the donors was unknown, age-related changes in expanded clonotypes may potentially have been confounded. Observed TCR beta diversity correlated strongly with the percentage of naive T cells measured by flow cytometry. Observed TCR beta diversity per million T cells fell roughly linearly with age, and a significant reduction was already apparent by age about 36. Estimates of total diversity based on one million sequenced T cells were considered lower bounds and underestimates. Compared with the aged group, more naive CD4+ T cells, fewer expanded clones and increased TCR diversity were shown by the long-lived group, suggesting age selection.

Note on this clonotype: No cognate antigen has been identified for it. No quality values exist for individual bases; no much larger clone is one base distant.

Donors were roughly 40 systemically healthy Caucasian individuals from Russia aged 6 to 90 years. About 10 milliliters of peripheral blood were collected from each donor into EDTA-treated Vacutainer tubes. PBMCs were isolated by Ficoll-Paque density-gradient centrifugation, with at least 6.5 million obtained per sample. Total RNA, at least 6 micrograms per sample, was extracted from PBMCs with Trizol reagent. For every donor, flow cytometry on a PBMC aliquot measured the percentage of naive CD45RAhigh/CD27high T cells. For CDR1 and CDR2, the germline V gene lists MNHEY and SVGAGI. V has 2 bases trimmed and J has 4 bases trimmed; junction bases matching no gene number 10. The CDR3 has 16 amino acids, counting the end cysteine and phenylalanine. The entry retains the CDR3 DNA only, 48 bases that are in frame from base 1.

Recombination linked TRBV6-5 to TRBJ2-7, and 8 junction bases match TRBD2. The receptor was isolated from a woman in her twenties or thirties in good health. What was sequenced was blood. The CDR3 reads as follows: CASSYQSGSRRYEQYF. The DNA is TGTGCCAGCAGTTACCAAAGCGGGAGTCGGCGTTACGAGCAGTACTTC.